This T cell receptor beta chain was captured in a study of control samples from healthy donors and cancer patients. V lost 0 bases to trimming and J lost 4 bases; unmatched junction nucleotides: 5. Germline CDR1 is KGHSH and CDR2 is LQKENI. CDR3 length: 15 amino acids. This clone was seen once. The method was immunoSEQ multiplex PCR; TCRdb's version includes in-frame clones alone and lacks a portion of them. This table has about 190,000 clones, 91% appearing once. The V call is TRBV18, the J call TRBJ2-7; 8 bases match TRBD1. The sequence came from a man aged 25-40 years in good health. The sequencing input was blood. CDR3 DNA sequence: TGTGCCAGCTCACCACCGGACAGGGACGGGTACGAGCAGTACTTC. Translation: CASSPPDRDGYEQYF.